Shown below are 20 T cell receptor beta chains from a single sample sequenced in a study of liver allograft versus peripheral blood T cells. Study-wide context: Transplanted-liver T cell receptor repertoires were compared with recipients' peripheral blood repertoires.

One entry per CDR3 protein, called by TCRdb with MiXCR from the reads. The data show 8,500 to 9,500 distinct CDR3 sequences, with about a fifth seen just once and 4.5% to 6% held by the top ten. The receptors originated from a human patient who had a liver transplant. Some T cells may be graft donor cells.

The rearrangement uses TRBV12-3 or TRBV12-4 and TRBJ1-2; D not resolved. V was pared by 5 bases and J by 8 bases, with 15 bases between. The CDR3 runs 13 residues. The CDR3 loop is CASSGRLSFGYTF. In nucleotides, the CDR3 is TGTGCCAGCAGTGGCAGGTTGAGTTTCGGCTACACCTTC.

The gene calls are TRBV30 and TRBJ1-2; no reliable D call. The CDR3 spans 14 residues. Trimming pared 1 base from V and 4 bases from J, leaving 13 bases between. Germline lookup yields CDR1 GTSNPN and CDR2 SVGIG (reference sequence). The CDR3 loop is CAWSGVANSYGYTF. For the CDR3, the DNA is TGTGCCTGGAGTGGGGTTGCTAATAGCTATGGCTACACCTTC.

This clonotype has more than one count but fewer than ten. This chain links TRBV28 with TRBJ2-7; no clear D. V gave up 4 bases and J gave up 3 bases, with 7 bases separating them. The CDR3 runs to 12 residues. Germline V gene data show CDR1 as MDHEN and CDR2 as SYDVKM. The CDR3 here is CASSYSDYEQYF. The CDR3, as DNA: TGTGCCAGCAGTTACAGTGACTACGAGCAGTACTTC.

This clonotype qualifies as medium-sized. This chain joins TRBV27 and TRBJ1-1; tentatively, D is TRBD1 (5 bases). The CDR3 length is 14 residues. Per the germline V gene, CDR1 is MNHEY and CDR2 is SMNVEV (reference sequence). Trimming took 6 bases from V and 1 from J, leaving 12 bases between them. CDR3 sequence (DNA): TGTGCCAGCAGGGCCCGGACACGGAACACTGAAGCTTTCTTT. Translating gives CASRARTRNTEAFF.

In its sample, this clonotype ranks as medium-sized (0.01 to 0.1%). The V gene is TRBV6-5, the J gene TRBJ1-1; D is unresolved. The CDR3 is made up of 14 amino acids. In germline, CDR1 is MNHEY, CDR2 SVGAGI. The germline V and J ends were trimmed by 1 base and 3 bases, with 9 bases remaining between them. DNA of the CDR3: TGTGCCAGCAGTTACTATAGGGAGGACACTGAAGCTTTCTTT. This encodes CASSYYREDTEAFF.

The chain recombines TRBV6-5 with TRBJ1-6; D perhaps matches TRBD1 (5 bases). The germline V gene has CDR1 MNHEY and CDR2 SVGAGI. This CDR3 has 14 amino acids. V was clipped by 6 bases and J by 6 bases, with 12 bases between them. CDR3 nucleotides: TGTGCCAGCAGACCGCGTGGGGGTAATTCACCCCTCCACTTT. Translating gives CASRPRGGNSPLHF.

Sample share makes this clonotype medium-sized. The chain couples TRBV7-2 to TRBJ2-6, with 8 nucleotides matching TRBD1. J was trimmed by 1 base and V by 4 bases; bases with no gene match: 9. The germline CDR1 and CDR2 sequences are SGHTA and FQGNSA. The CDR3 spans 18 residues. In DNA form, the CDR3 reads TGTGCCAGCAGCTCGGGGTCAGGGGGCGGGTCTGGGGCCAACGTCCTGACTTTC. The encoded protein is CASSSGSGGGSGANVLTF.

Here the CDR3 reads CAGAWGPRNLYTEAFF. In DNA, the CDR3 is TGTGCCGGCGCGTGGGGCCCTCGAAATCTGTACACTGAAGCTTTCTTT. This sequence joins TRBV30 and TRBJ1-1; D perhaps matches TRBD1 (5 bases). Germline CDR1 is GTSNPN and CDR2 is SVGIG (reference sequence). CDR3 length equals 16 residues. Trimming pared 8 bases from V and 3 bases from J, leaving 25 bases between.

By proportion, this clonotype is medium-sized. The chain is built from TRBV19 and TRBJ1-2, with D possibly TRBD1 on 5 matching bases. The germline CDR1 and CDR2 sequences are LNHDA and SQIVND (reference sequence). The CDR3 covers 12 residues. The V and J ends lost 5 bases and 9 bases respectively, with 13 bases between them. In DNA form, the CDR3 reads TGTGCCAGTAGTTGGGACGGGAGGAGCTACACCTTC. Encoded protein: CASSWDGRSYTF. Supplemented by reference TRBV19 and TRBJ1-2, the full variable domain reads DGGITQSPKYLFRKEGQNVTLSCEQNLNHDAMYWYRQDPGQGLRLIYYSQIVNDFQKGDIAEGYSVSREKKESFPLTVTSAQKNPTAFYLCASSWDGRSYTFGSGTRLTVV.

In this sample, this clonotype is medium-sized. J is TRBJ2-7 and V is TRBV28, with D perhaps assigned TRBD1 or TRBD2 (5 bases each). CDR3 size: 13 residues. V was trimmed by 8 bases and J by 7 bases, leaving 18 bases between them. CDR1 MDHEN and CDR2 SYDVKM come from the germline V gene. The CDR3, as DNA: TGTGCCAGCTCGGGACCACATCCTAGAGAGCAGTACTTC. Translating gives CASSGPHPREQYF.

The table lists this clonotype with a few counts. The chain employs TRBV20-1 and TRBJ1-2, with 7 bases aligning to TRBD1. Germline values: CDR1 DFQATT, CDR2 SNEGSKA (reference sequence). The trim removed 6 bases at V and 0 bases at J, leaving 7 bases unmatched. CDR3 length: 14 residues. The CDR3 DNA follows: TGCAGTGCGGAGGACAGGCTTACTAACTATGGCTACACCTTC. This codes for CSAEDRLTNYGYTF.

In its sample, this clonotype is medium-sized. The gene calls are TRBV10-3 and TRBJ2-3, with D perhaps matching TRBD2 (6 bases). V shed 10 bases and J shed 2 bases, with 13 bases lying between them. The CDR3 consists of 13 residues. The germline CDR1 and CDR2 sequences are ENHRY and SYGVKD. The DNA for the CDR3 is TGTGCCACCGGGGACTCCCTCACAGATACGCAGTATTTT. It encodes CATGDSLTDTQYF.

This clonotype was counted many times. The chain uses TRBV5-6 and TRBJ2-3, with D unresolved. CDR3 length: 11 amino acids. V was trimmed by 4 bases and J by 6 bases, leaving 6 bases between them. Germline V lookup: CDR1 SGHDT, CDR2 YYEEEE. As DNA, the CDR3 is TGTGCCAGCAGCCTGGGGGATACGCAGTATTTT. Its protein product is CASSLGDTQYF.

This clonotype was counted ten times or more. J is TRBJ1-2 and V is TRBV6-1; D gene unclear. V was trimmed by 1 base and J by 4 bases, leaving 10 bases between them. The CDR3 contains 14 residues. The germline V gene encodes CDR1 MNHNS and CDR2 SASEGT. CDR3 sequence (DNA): TGTGCCAGCAGTGAAGGAGTAAACTCCTATGGCTACACCTTC. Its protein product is CASSEGVNSYGYTF.

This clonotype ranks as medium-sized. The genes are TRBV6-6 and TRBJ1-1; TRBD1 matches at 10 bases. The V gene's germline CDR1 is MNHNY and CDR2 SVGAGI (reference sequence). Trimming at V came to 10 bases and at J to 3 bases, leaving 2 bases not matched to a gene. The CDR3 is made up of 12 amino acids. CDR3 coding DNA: TGTGCCACCGGACAGGGGGACACTGAAGCTTTCTTT. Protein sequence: CATGQGDTEAFF.

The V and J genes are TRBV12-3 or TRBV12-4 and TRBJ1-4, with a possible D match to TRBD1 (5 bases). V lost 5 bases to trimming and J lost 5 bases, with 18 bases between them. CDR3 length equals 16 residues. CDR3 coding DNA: TGTGCCAGCAGTCCGGAACTGGGGCCGGGGAATGAAAAACTGTTTTTT. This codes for CASSPELGPGNEKLFF.

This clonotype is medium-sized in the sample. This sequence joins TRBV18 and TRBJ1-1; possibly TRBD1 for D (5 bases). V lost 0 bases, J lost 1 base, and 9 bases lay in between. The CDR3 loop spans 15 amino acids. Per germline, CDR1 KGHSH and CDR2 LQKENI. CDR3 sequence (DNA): TGTGCCAGCTCACCACCGGACGGGGCGAACACTGAAGCTTTCTTT. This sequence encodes CASSPPDGANTEAFF. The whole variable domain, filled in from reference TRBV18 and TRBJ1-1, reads NAGVMQNPRHLVRRRGQEARLRCSPMKGHSHVYWYRQLPEEGLKFMVYLQKENIIDESGMPKERFSAEFPKEGPSILRIQQVVRGDSAAYFCASSPPDGANTEAFFGQGTRLTVV.

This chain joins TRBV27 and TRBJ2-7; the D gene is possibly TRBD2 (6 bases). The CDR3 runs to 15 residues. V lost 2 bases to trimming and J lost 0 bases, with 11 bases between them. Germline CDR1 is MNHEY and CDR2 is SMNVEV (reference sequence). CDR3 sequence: CASSLAGGSSYEQYF. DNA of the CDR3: TGTGCCAGCAGTTTAGCAGGAGGGAGCTCCTACGAGCAGTACTTC.

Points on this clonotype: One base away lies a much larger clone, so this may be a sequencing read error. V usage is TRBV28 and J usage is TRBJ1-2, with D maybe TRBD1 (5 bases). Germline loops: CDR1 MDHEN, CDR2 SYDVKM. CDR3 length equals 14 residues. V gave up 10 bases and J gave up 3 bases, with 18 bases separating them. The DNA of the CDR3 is TGTGCCAACACCTCGGGGGGGACGGACTATGGCTACACCTTC. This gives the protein CANTSGGTDYGYTF.

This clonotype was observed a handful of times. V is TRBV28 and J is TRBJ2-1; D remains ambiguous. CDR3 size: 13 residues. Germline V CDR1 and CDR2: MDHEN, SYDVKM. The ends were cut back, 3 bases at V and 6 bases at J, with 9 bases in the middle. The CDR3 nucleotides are TGTGCCAGCAGTTTCTTTGACGGCAATGAGCAGTTCTTC. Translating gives CASSFFDGNEQFF.